Following are 27 T cell receptor beta chains from one sample sequenced in a study of identifying expanded T cells in peripheral blood. Clones were sequenced by immunoSEQ multiplex PCR, and TCRdb holds only the in-frame ones, with some missing. The sample holds some 95,000 clones; 88% are singletons and the top ten take approximately 5%. Sequencing was done on a sample of blood. The receptors here all came from a person aged 18 to 75 in good health.

The rearrangement links TRBV6-1 to TRBJ1-4, with D possibly TRBD1 on 5 matching bases. The CDR3 is made up of 12 amino acids. Trimming took off 6 bases at V and 10 bases at J, with 12 bases between the two ends. Per the germline V gene, CDR1 is MNHNS and CDR2 is SASEGT. The CDR3 DNA sequence: TGTGCCAGCAGCTGGGGACGGGGAAAACTGTTTTTT. This gives the protein CASSWGRGKLFF.

This chain links TRBV11-2 with TRBJ1-3; tentative D call: TRBD1 (5 bases). In germline, CDR1 is SGHAT, CDR2 FQNNGV. V lost 4 bases and J 0 bases, leaving 13 bases between the germline ends. The CDR3 spans 16 residues. This chain's CDR3 is CASSSGTASSGNTIYF. In DNA, the CDR3 is TGTGCCAGCAGCTCGGGGACCGCGAGCTCTGGAAACACCATATATTTT.

The genes are TRBV7-8 and TRBJ2-2, with a possible D match to TRBD2 (6 bases). With 5 bases removed from V and 2 bases from J, the gap between germline ends came to 15 bases. CDR3 size: 16 residues. Germline assignment: CDR1 SGHVS and CDR2 FQNEAQ. CDR3 DNA sequence: TGTGCCAGCAGCGCCAACCCAGCGGGTAACACCGGGGAGCTGTTTTTT. It is translated as CASSANPAGNTGELFF.

The sample holds one count of this clone. The chain employs TRBV6-6 and TRBJ2-4; no definite D call. V was pared by 0 bases and J by 12 bases, with 9 bases between. The CDR3 loop spans 12 amino acids. The germline V gene has CDR1 MNHNY and CDR2 SVGAGI (reference sequence). CDR3: CASSYSQNPQYF. CDR3 bases: TGTGCCAGCAGTTACTCCCAGAATCCTCAGTACTTC.

The chain carries TRBV30 and TRBJ1-1; D possibly corresponds to TRBD1 (5 bases). The CDR3 sequence is 13 residues long. V lost 4 bases, J lost 3 bases, and 12 bases lay in between. Per germline, CDR1 GTSNPN and CDR2 SVGIG (reference sequence). CDR3 DNA sequence: TGTGCCTGGACGTCGGGGCCCGACACTGAAGCTTTCTTT. It specifies CAWTSGPDTEAFF. Variable domain in full (rest from reference TRBV30 and TRBJ1-1): SQTIHQWPATLVQPVGSPLSLECTVEGTSNPNLYWYRQAAGRGLQLLFYSVGIGQISSEVPQNLSASRPQDRQFILSSKKLLLSDSGFYLCAWTSGPDTEAFFGQGTRLTVV.

This chain uses TRBV5-4 with TRBJ2-6, with D possibly being TRBD1 (5 bases). The CDR3 totals 20 residues. Germline assignment: CDR1 SGHNT and CDR2 YYREEE (reference sequence). V was clipped by 5 bases and J by 0 bases, with 24 bases between them. In DNA, the CDR3 is TGTGCCAGCAGGATACTGCAGGGTTTGGTTATGAGCTCTGGGGCCAACGTCCTGACTTTC. It is translated as CASRILQGLVMSSGANVLTF.

The chain has TRBV6-5 and TRBJ1-2, with D maybe TRBD1 (6 bases). Trimming removed 6 bases from V and 4 bases from J, with 12 bases in between. CDR1 is MNHEY, CDR2 SVGAGI, per germline. The CDR3 has 13 residues. The CDR3 spells CASREQGGYGYTF. The CDR3 bases are TGTGCCAGCAGAGAACAGGGTGGCTATGGCTACACCTTC.

V usage is TRBV9 and J usage is TRBJ1-2; 9 nucleotides match TRBD1. This CDR3 spans 15 amino acids. V lost 3 bases and J lost 4; bases outside the gene matches: 7. Germline values: CDR1 SGDLS, CDR2 YYNGEE. CDR3 region: CASSGTGGRGYGYTF. CDR3 DNA: TGTGCCAGCAGCGGAACAGGGGGCCGCGGCTATGGCTACACCTTC.

The chain uses TRBV30 and TRBJ1-1; the D is unclear. CDR1 and CDR2 (germline): GTSNPN, SVGIG (reference sequence). The CDR3 sequence is 13 residues long. The germline V and J ends were trimmed by 3 bases and 3 bases, with 11 bases remaining between them. CDR3 residues: CAWRSDRDTEAFF. CDR3 in DNA: TGTGCCTGGAGGTCGGATCGGGACACTGAAGCTTTCTTT. Complete variable domain (other parts from reference TRBV30 and TRBJ1-1): SQTIHQWPATLVQPVGSPLSLECTVEGTSNPNLYWYRQAAGRGLQLLFYSVGIGQISSEVPQNLSASRPQDRQFILSSKKLLLSDSGFYLCAWRSDRDTEAFFGQGTRLTVV.

The genes are TRBV9 and TRBJ2-7; TRBD1 matches at 8 bases. The CDR3 has 15 residues. CDR1 and CDR2 from the germline V gene are SGDLS and YYNGEE. The trim removed 3 bases at V and 2 bases at J, leaving 7 bases unmatched. The CDR3 region has the DNA TGTGCCAGCAGCGCCCGGGACAGGCAAGCCTACGAGCAGTACTTC. Amino acids: CASSARDRQAYEQYF.

This chain joins TRBV19 and TRBJ1-5, with D possibly matching TRBD1 (5 bases). Trimming took 1 base from V and 3 from J, leaving 7 bases between them. This CDR3 contains 14 residues. From germline, CDR1 is LNHDA and CDR2 SQIVND (reference sequence). The DNA of the CDR3 is TGTGCCAGTAGTATAGTGACAGACAATCAGCCCCAGCATTTT. It translates to CASSIVTDNQPQHF.

CDR3 in amino acids: CASSLNGLDEKLFF. The CDR3 region has the DNA TGCGCCAGCAGCTTGAATGGGCTCGATGAAAAACTGTTTTTT. The chain joins TRBV5-1 to TRBJ1-4; D gene uncertain. Germline assignment: CDR1 SGHRS and CDR2 YFSETQ. The CDR3 runs 14 residues. With 1 base removed from V and 6 bases from J, the gap between germline ends came to 10 bases.

The J gene is TRBJ1-2, the V gene TRBV5-1; a possible D gene is TRBD1 (5 bases). Trimming took off 0 bases at V and 2 bases at J, with 11 bases between the two ends. This CDR3 has 15 residues. CDR1 and CDR2 from the germline V gene are SGHRS and YFSETQ. CDR3 nucleotide sequence: TGCGCCAGCAGCTTGGAACCGGGGACGAACTATGGCTACACCTTC. Amino acid sequence: CASSLEPGTNYGYTF.

The rearrangement links TRBV9 to TRBJ2-2; tentatively, D is TRBD1 (5 bases). The CDR3 extends over 14 amino acids. Trimming pared 5 bases from V and 7 bases from J, leaving 15 bases between. CDR1 and CDR2 (germline): SGDLS, YYNGEE. The CDR3 coding sequence is TGTGCCAGCAGTCTAGGGGCAGAGTTCGGGGAGCTGTTTTTT. This translates into CASSLGAEFGELFF.

The J gene is TRBJ2-3, the V gene TRBV6-5; perhaps TRBD2 as D (7 bases). The length of the CDR3 is 14 residues. V dropped 4 bases and J dropped 6 bases, with 14 bases sitting between them. The germline V gene encodes CDR1 MNHEY and CDR2 SVGAGI. The CDR3 loop reads CASSLRGGWDTQYF. As DNA, the CDR3 is TGTGCCAGCAGTTTGAGGGGGGGCTGGGATACGCAGTATTTT.

The chain combines TRBV19 with TRBJ1-5; TRBD1 might be the D (6 bases). Trimming removed 10 bases at V and 7 bases at J, with 17 bases between. Germline V CDR1 and CDR2: LNHDA, SQIVND (reference sequence). This CDR3 spans 13 amino acids. The CDR3 sequence is CATADRSGQPQHF. The DNA of the CDR3 is TGTGCCACCGCTGACAGGTCGGGCCAGCCCCAGCATTTT.

The chain couples TRBV29-1 to TRBJ2-5; D is perhaps TRBD2 (6 bases). From germline, CDR1 is SQVTM and CDR2 ANQGSEA. The V and J ends lost 7 bases and 5 bases respectively, with 20 bases between them. The CDR3 totals 14 residues. This CDR3 is CSAESTGDVETQYF. The DNA of the CDR3 is TGCAGCGCCGAAAGCACGGGGGACGTGGAGACCCAGTACTTC.

This clone appeared a single time. The V and J genes are TRBV4-2 and TRBJ1-2, with 12 bases aligning to TRBD1. The CDR3 spans 16 residues. Trimming cost V 5 bases and J 8 bases; bases outside gene matches: 12. CDR1 and CDR2 from the germline V gene are LGHNA and YNFKEQ. The DNA of the CDR3 is TGTGCCAGCAGCTCAGAGGGGACAGGGGGCTTTCGAGGCTACACCTTC. Protein: CASSSEGTGGFRGYTF.

This clone was seen only a few times. J is TRBJ1-1 and V is TRBV7-9; 7 bases are shared with TRBD1. Trimming removed 3 bases from V and 4 bases from J; junction bases left unmatched: 2. This CDR3 has 13 amino acids. CDR1 and CDR2 from the germline V gene are SEHNR and FQNEAQ (reference sequence). CDR3 coding DNA: TGTGCCAGCAGCTTGGGGACAGCCACTGAAGCTTTCTTT. This encodes CASSLGTATEAFF.

V and J are TRBV9 and TRBJ1-3; no firm D call. CDR1 is SGDLS and CDR2 is YYNGEE in the germline V gene. The CDR3 contains 15 residues. Trimming pared 0 bases from V and 0 bases from J, leaving 7 bases between. DNA of the CDR3: TGTGCCAGCAGCGTAGGGCAAGGCTCTGGAAACACCATATATTTT. Amino acid sequence: CASSVGQGSGNTIYF.

This rearrangement joins TRBV29-1 to TRBJ2-1, with 10 bases fitting TRBD2. The germline gives CDR1 SQVTM, CDR2 ANQGSEA. The CDR3 is made up of 13 amino acids. CDR3 in amino acids: CGASGSSYNEQFF. The CDR3 bases are TGCGGCGCTAGCGGGAGCTCCTACAATGAGCAGTTCTTC.

V is TRBV25-1 and J is TRBJ2-7, with D perhaps matching TRBD1 (5 bases). Trimming removed 0 bases at V and 2 bases at J, with 8 bases between. Germline V gene sequence: CDR1 MGHDK, CDR2 SYGVNS. This CDR3 is built from 14 residues. CDR3 loop: CASSEYDSTYEQYF. CDR3 in DNA: TGTGCCAGCAGTGAATACGACAGCACCTACGAGCAGTACTTC.

As for this clone: This CDR3 is also generated by other DNA sequences in the sample. The chain joins TRBV5-1 to TRBJ2-5; no firm D call. The CDR3 loop spans 11 amino acids. The germline CDR1 and CDR2 sequences are SGHRS and YFSETQ. V shed 4 bases and J shed 1 base, with 2 bases lying between them. The CDR3 DNA sequence: TGCGCCAGCAGCCTCCAAGAGACCCAGTACTTC. Residues: CASSLQETQYF.

The chain recombines TRBV27 with TRBJ2-1, with TRBD2 matching over 8 bases. V shed 7 bases, J shed 6 bases, and the junction held 11 bases outside the gene matches. Germline V lookup: CDR1 MNHEY, CDR2 SMNVEV (reference sequence). The CDR3 is 15 residues long. The CDR3 nucleotides read TGTGCCAGCAAGGGGACTAGTTCGATTGGCAATGAGCAGTTCTTC. This gives the protein CASKGTSSIGNEQFF.

The chain employs TRBV18 and TRBJ2-2; a possible D gene is TRBD1 (5 bases). Germline lookup yields CDR1 KGHSH and CDR2 LQKENI. The CDR3 spans 14 residues. Trimming removed 2 bases from V and 9 bases from J, with 13 bases in between. This CDR3 is CASSPNKGNRELFF. CDR3 coding DNA: TGTGCCAGCTCACCAAACAAGGGGAACCGGGAGCTGTTTTTT.

The chain is built from TRBV6-8 and TRBJ1-2; D gene uncertain. Trimming cost V 2 bases and J 7 bases, with 17 bases left between them. This CDR3 comprises 15 residues. Germline V gene sequence: CDR1 MNHGY, CDR2 SAAAGT. This CDR3 reads CASSYRNPFRSGYTF. In DNA, the CDR3 is TGTGCCAGCAGTTACAGGAACCCATTTAGGAGTGGCTACACCTTC.

This rearrangement joins TRBV7-9 to TRBJ2-5; D is ambiguous. V shed 1 base and J shed 7 bases, with 7 bases lying between them. Germline CDR1 reads SEHNR; CDR2 reads FQNEAQ (reference sequence). The CDR3 is 12 amino acids. The CDR3 bases are TGTGCCAGCAGCTTAGGGGCTTGGACCCAGTACTTC. Translating gives CASSLGAWTQYF.